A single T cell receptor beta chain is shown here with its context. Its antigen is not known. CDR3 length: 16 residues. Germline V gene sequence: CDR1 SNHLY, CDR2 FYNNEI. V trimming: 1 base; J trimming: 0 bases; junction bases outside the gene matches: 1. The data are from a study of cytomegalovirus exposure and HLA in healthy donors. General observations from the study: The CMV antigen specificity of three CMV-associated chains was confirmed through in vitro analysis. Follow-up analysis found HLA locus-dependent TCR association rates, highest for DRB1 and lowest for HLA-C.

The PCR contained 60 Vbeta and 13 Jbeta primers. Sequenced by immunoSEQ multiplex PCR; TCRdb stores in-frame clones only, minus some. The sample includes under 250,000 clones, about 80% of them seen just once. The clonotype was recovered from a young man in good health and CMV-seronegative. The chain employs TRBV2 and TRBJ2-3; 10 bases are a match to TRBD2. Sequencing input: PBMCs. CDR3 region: CASSEVGLASTDTQYF. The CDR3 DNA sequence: TGTGCCAGCAGTGAAGTGGGACTAGCGAGCACAGATACGCAGTATTTT.